Listed here is a single T cell receptor beta chain. The data were obtained in a study of cytomegalovirus exposure and HLA in healthy donors. The PCR had 60 Vbeta and 13 Jbeta primers. Assay: immunoSEQ multiplex PCR; the TCRdb copy retains only in-frame clones and omits some. The sample contains about 160,000 clones, nearly 80% of which appear only once. The TCR originated in a woman in her forties or fifties in good health and CMV-seropositive. Specimen: PBMCs.

CDR3 region: CASRFASGYEQFF. DNA of the CDR3: TGTGCCAGCAGATTCGCCTCTGGCTATGAGCAGTTCTTC. V and J are TRBV27 and TRBJ2-1; D ambiguous. From germline, CDR1 is MNHEY and CDR2 SMNVEV (reference sequence). Trimming stripped 6 bases from V and 8 bases from J, with 14 bases between. This CDR3 is 13 amino acids long.